This entry is about one TCR beta chain. Antigen specificity is unknown. Here immunoSEQ multiplex PCR was the method, and the copy in TCRdb shows in-frame clones only, minus some. The sample carries 100,000 to 150,000 clones, 70% to 90% recorded once. This sample was included in a study of T cell responses to AZD1222 COVID-19 vaccine. Study-wide results and limits: At study baseline, merely over 5 AZD1222 recipients were seropositive. After the peak T cell response, and only then, were repertoires sampled.

V lost 6 bases, J lost 4 bases, and 18 bases lay in between. CDR1 and CDR2 from the germline V gene are MGHRA and YSYEKL. The CDR3 length is 15 residues. The input for sequencing was peripheral blood, taken on day 0 of AZD1222 vaccination. The sequence was obtained from an adult in good health. The chain is built from TRBV4-1 and TRBJ1-1; a possible D gene is TRBD1 (6 bases). CDR3 residues: CASRRTGLSGTEAFF. The CDR3 DNA follows: TGCGCCAGCAGGCGAACAGGGTTAAGCGGCACTGAAGCTTTCTTT.